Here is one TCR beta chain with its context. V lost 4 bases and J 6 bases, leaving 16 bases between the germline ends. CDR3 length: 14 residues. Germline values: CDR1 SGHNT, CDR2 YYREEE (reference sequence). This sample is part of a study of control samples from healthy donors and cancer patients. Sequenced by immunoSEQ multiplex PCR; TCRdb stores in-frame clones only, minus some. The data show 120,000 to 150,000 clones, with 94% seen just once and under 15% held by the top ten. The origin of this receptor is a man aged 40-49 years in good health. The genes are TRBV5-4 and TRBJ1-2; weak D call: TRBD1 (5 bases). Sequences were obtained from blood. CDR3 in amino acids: CASSPGGGWNGYTF. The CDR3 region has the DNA TGTGCCAGCAGCCCGGGGGGGGGATGGAATGGCTACACCTTC.